These 2 T cell receptor beta chains were all obtained from the same sample, sequenced in a study of cytomegalovirus exposure and HLA in healthy donors. It was with 60 Vbeta and 13 Jbeta primers that the PCR ran. The method was immunoSEQ multiplex PCR; TCRdb's version includes in-frame clones alone and lacks a portion of them. The table shows around 190,000 clones, with around 79% occurring only once. The sample consisted of PBMCs. Source of these receptors: a woman between 45 and 60 years old in good health and CMV-seronegative.

The genes are TRBV5-1 and TRBJ2-7; tentative D call: TRBD2 (6 bases). This CDR3 has 14 residues. Per the germline V gene, CDR1 is SGHRS and CDR2 is YFSETQ. The V end was cut by 0 bases, the J end by 1 base, with 8 bases between. The CDR3 DNA reads TGCGCCAGCAGCTTGGAAGCGGGTTCCTACGAGCAGTACTTC. Protein: CASSLEAGSYEQYF.

This rearrangement joins TRBV6-6 to TRBJ1-4, with no clear D. Germline loops: CDR1 MNHNY, CDR2 SVGAGI (reference sequence). V was clipped by 2 bases and J by 0 bases, with 10 bases between them. The CDR3 totals 16 residues. In nucleotides, the CDR3 is TGTGCCAGCAGTTACACCCGAAGAGCAACTAATGAAAAACTGTTTTTT. It yields the protein CASSYTRRATNEKLFF.